These 18 T cell receptor beta chains share one sample of origin, sequenced in a study of CXCR3-negative and CXCR3-positive naive CD8 T cells. Findings and limits, study-wide: TRB CDR3 hydrophobicity was greater in CXCR3-positive naive cells than in CXCR3-negative naive cells.

The authors made the TRB cDNA libraries by 5' RACE using UMI labels. Reprocessing the 5' RACE reads, TCRdb reports a single entry for every CDR3 protein and omits DNA. This sample carries around 60,000 distinct CDR3 sequences, with about 0.78% going to the ten biggest clones. For these TCRs, the target antigens are not known. Sequenced sample: naive CXCR3+ CD8+ T cells from blood. The subset denotes: CD45RO-CCR7+CD27+CD95- naive CD8+ T cells expressing CXCR3 (TNR3+). The receptors stem from a human donor in good health. Some clones in this sample may be carry-over from other donors' samples.

This rearrangement joins TRBV7-2 to TRBJ2-7; the D gene TCRdb calls, TRBD1, cannot be checked with no DNA. From germline, CDR1 is SGHTA and CDR2 FQGNSA. The CDR3 loop spans 16 amino acids. The CDR3 loop reads CASSPLRGLPPEEQYF.

This sequence joins TRBV24-1 and TRBJ2-1; TCRdb's D call, TRBD1, is unchecked because there is no DNA. Germline loops: CDR1 KGHDR, CDR2 SFDVKD. This CDR3 is built from 11 residues. CDR3 sequence reads: CATGTGTEQFF.

The V call is TRBV7-2, the J call TRBJ2-7; no DNA is available, so the TRBD1 call from TCRdb remains unchecked. The CDR3 runs 15 residues. From germline, CDR1 is SGHTA and CDR2 FQGNSA. This CDR3 reads CASSSFLGVHYEQYF.

The chain links TRBV7-3 to TRBJ1-1; TCRdb's D gene call, TRBD1, goes unchecked for lack of DNA. The CDR3 has 14 amino acids. The V gene's germline CDR1 is SGHTA and CDR2 FQGTGA. Here the CDR3 reads CASSQTGGETEAFF.

This rearrangement joins TRBV4-3 to TRBJ2-5. Per germline, CDR1 LGHNA and CDR2 YSLEER. This CDR3 spans 13 amino acids. The CDR3: CASSPTIEETQYF.

J is TRBJ2-3 and V is TRBV12-3 or TRBV12-4. The CDR3 is 17 residues long. CDR3 region: CASSPHRRLDKTDTQYF.

The chain uses TRBV7-9 and TRBJ2-7; TCRdb picks TRBD1, but there is no DNA to check that call. This CDR3 region has 16 residues. In germline, CDR1 is SEHNR, CDR2 FQNEAQ (reference sequence). The CDR3 spells CASSSHGGRNPYEQYF.

This chain connects TRBV12-3 or TRBV12-4 to TRBJ2-6. The CDR3 totals 12 residues. The CDR3 protein is CASSSGANVLTF.

The J gene is TRBJ2-1, the V gene TRBV12-5; TCRdb's D gene call, TRBD1, goes unchecked for lack of DNA. Germline V gene sequence: CDR1 LGHNT, CDR2 FRNRAP. The CDR3 extends over 16 amino acids. CDR3 sequence: CASGSYRGFLPNEQFF.

The genes are TRBV12-3 or TRBV12-4 and TRBJ2-5; TCRdb designates TRBD1, a call that cannot be tested without DNA. This CDR3 is built from 14 residues. CDR3 protein: CASGNRGLEETQYF.

V and J are TRBV4-3 and TRBJ1-3; TCRdb lists TRBD1, though no DNA is available to test this call. Germline CDR1 and CDR2: LGHNA and YSLEER. This CDR3 is 15 amino acids long. The CDR3 spells CASSPGRTPGNTIYF.

The CDR3 sequence: CASSTMGGGEKLSF. The V and J genes are TRBV6-6 and TRBJ1-4. Per germline, CDR1 MNHNY and CDR2 SVGAGI (reference sequence). This CDR3 has 14 residues.

The chain combines TRBV20-1 with TRBJ2-7; TCRdb gives TRBD2 as the D gene, but with no DNA this cannot be confirmed. Germline CDR1 is DFQATT and CDR2 is SNEGSKA (reference sequence). The CDR3 consists of 15 residues. The chain's CDR3 is CSARGTSGMPYEQYF.

The CDR3 spells CASSWRVIPEQFF. This chain uses TRBV5-6 with TRBJ2-1. In germline, CDR1 is SGHDT, CDR2 YYEEEE. The CDR3 consists of 13 residues. The entire variable domain, with the rest obtained from reference TRBV5-6 and TRBJ2-1, is as follows: DAGVTQSPTHLIKTRGQQVTLRCSPKSGHDTVSWYQQALGQGPQFIFQYYEEEERQRGNFPDRFSGHQFPNYSSELNVNALLLGDSALYLCASSWRVIPEQFFGPGTRLTVL.

The chain recombines TRBV5-1 with TRBJ2-7; checking the TCRdb D call of TRBD1 is not possible without DNA. In germline, CDR1 is SGHRS, CDR2 YFSETQ. The CDR3 extends over 15 amino acids. The CDR3 is CASSLGRDRGYEQYF.

The rearrangement uses TRBV20-1 and TRBJ2-5; without DNA, the TCRdb call of TRBD2 cannot be checked. The CDR3 loop spans 14 amino acids. Germline values: CDR1 DFQATT, CDR2 SNEGSKA (reference sequence). CDR3 protein: CSARDYEGWETQYF.

V and J are TRBV20-1 and TRBJ1-3; TCRdb's D call, TRBD1, is unchecked because there is no DNA. This CDR3 has 13 amino acids. Looked up from germline, CDR1 is DFQATT and CDR2 is SNEGSKA (reference sequence). CDR3 in amino acids: CSARDRDSFTIYF.

The genes are TRBV19 and TRBJ1-6; TCRdb selects TRBD1, and the lack of DNA leaves this call unchecked. The CDR3 totals 13 residues. Per germline, CDR1 LNHDA and CDR2 SQIVND (reference sequence). CDR3 sequence reads: CASSWQGNSPLHF. The entire variable domain, with the rest obtained from reference TRBV19 and TRBJ1-6, is as follows: DGGITQSPKYLFRKEGQNVTLSCEQNLNHDAMYWYRQDPGQGLRLIYYSQIVNDFQKGDIAEGYSVSREKKESFPLTVTSAQKNPTAFYLCASSWQGNSPLHFGNGTRLTVT.